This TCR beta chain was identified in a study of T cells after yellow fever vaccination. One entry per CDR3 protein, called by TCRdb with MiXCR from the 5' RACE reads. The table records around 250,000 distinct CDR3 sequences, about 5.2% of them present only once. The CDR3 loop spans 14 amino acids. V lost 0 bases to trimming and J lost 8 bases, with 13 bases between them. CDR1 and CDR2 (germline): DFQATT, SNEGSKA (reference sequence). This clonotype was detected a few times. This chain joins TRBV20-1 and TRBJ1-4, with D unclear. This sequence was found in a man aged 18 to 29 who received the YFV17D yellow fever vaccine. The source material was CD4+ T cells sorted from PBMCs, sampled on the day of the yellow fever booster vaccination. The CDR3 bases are TGCAGTGCTAGAGAGGGCGGGAACCGCGAAAAACTGTTTTTT. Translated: CSAREGGNREKLFF.